The 15 T cell receptor beta chains presented below share a single source sample, sequenced in a study of shared clonotypes between healthy human individuals. It was CD45RO-negative cells, positively selected for CCR7, that made up naive CD8 cells, with terminally differentiated effector memory CD45RA+ cells excluded. TCRdb keeps only in-frame clones here, not all; method: immunoSEQ multiplex PCR. Of about 2 million clones listed, roughly 94% were seen once; the top ten hold 1.2%. Sequenced input: naive CD8+ T cells sorted from blood. These receptors all come from a man between 18 and 29 years old in good health.

This chain uses TRBV7-9 with TRBJ2-1, with D tentatively TRBD1 (5 bases). From germline, CDR1 is SEHNR and CDR2 FQNEAQ (reference sequence). V was trimmed by 3 bases and J by 8 bases, leaving 11 bases between them. The CDR3 contains 13 residues. The DNA of the CDR3 is TGTGCCAGCAGCTTGACAGTCCGAGATGAGCAGTTCTTC. It specifies CASSLTVRDEQFF.

This chain uses TRBV5-6 with TRBJ2-7; the match to TRBD1 covers 7 bases. Losses at the gene ends were 1 base for V and 2 bases for J; bases not matched to a gene: 6. Germline values: CDR1 SGHDT, CDR2 YYEEEE. There are 15 residues in the CDR3. The CDR3 DNA reads as TGTGCCAGCAGCTTGTCGCGGCAGGGGGCCTACGAGCAGTACTTC. Translating gives CASSLSRQGAYEQYF.

The chain has TRBV4-1 and TRBJ1-2, with D maybe TRBD1 (6 bases). This CDR3 comprises 14 residues. Germline-derived CDR1 and CDR2 are MGHRA and YSYEKL. Between the trimmed V and J ends, which lost 9 bases and 3 bases, there was a span of 17 bases. DNA for the CDR3: TGCGCCAGTGAAAGTAGGGACAAAGACTATGGCTACACCTTC. Translated, it gives CASESRDKDYGYTF.

The J gene is TRBJ2-1, the V gene TRBV4-3; 15 bases are a match to TRBD2. Germline V gene data show CDR1 as LGHNA and CDR2 as YSLEER. Unmatched junction bases numbered 4, after V lost 4 bases and J lost 0 bases. The CDR3 runs 18 residues. CDR3 amino acids: CASSPGTSGRFSYNEQFF. The CDR3, as DNA: TGCGCCAGCAGCCCAGGGACTAGCGGGAGGTTCTCCTACAATGAGCAGTTCTTC.

The chain recombines TRBV27 with TRBJ2-3; D uncertain. The CDR3 length is 18 residues. With 3 bases removed from V and 0 bases from J, the gap between germline ends came to 19 bases. Per germline, CDR1 MNHEY and CDR2 SMNVEV (reference sequence). As DNA, the CDR3 is TGTGCCAGCAGTTTTCACTTCACCGTAACATTAAGCACAGATACGCAGTATTTT. Translation gives CASSFHFTVTLSTDTQYF.

This clone was seen only once. In the same sample, other DNA sequences code for this CDR3. The V call is TRBV6-5, the J call TRBJ2-3, with D perhaps matching TRBD2 (5 bases). With 2 bases removed from V and 1 base from J, the gap between germline ends came to 7 bases. This CDR3 comprises 14 residues. Germline assignment: CDR1 MNHEY and CDR2 SVGAGI. CDR3 DNA sequence: TGTGCCAGCAGTTACGTGCGGGGCACAGATACGCAGTATTTT. Its translation: CASSYVRGTDTQYF.

This chain uses TRBV2 with TRBJ2-4; 7 bases are a match to TRBD2. J was trimmed by 3 bases and V by 7 bases; bases with no gene match: 18. This CDR3 contains 18 residues. Germline CDR1 reads SNHLY; CDR2 reads FYNNEI. DNA of the CDR3: TGTGCCAGCAAATGGCTAGCGGAAATGAGGCTCTTCAAAAACATTCAGTACTTC. This encodes CASKWLAEMRLFKNIQYF.

This clone has a single count. Distinct nucleotide sequences in the sample also encode this CDR3. The chain is built from TRBV27 and TRBJ1-1, with 9 bases matching TRBD1. The V and J ends lost 3 bases and 5 bases, in that order; junction bases with no gene match: 1. Germline V gene data show CDR1 as MNHEY and CDR2 as SMNVEV (reference sequence). The CDR3 totals 13 residues. In DNA form, the CDR3 reads TGTGCCAGCAGTTTCGACAGGGGGACTGAAGCTTTCTTT. Its protein product is CASSFDRGTEAFF.

The V and J genes are TRBV13 and TRBJ1-6; 8 positions match TRBD1. J was trimmed by 8 bases and V by 5 bases; bases with no gene match: 8. The CDR3 has 15 residues. From germline, CDR1 is PRHDT and CDR2 FYEKMQ (reference sequence). The CDR3 region has the DNA TGTGCCAGCAGCAACGGACAGGGATATGATTCACCCCTCCACTTT. Protein product: CASSNGQGYDSPLHF.

V and J are TRBV9 and TRBJ2-2; TRBD2 aligns across 9 bases. The germline V gene encodes CDR1 SGDLS and CDR2 YYNGEE. J lost 3 bases, V lost 4 bases, and 1 base had no gene match. The CDR3 spans 14 residues. The CDR3 sequence: CASSPSGDTGELFF. The CDR3, as DNA: TGTGCCAGCAGCCCTAGCGGGGACACCGGGGAGCTGTTTTTT.

The chain links TRBV28 to TRBJ2-3; D gene uncertain. The germline V gene encodes CDR1 MDHEN and CDR2 SYDVKM. V lost 1 base and J lost 0, with 5 bases in between. The CDR3 extends over 14 amino acids. The CDR3: CASSLSQSTDTQYF. CDR3 nucleotide sequence: TGTGCCAGCAGTTTATCGCAGAGCACAGATACGCAGTATTTT.

J is TRBJ2-3 and V is TRBV5-6, with D possibly matching TRBD2 (6 bases). Germline V gene data show CDR1 as SGHDT and CDR2 as YYEEEE. Trimming pared 3 bases from V and 9 bases from J, leaving 11 bases between. The CDR3 totals 12 residues. CDR3 sequence (DNA): TGTGCCAGCAGCTCGACTAGTTTAACGCAGTATTTT. Its protein is CASSSTSLTQYF.

This chain uses TRBV9 with TRBJ1-5, with D possibly TRBD1 on 5 matching bases. This CDR3 contains 15 residues. Germline lookup yields CDR1 SGDLS and CDR2 YYNGEE. V lost 3 bases and J 1 base, leaving 11 bases between the germline ends. In nucleotides, the CDR3 is TGTGCCAGCAGCGGTGGGGGGAGGAGCAATCAGCCCCAGCATTTT. Translated, it gives CASSGGGRSNQPQHF.

The V call is TRBV19, the J call TRBJ2-7; 8 positions agree with TRBD1. Germline V CDR1 and CDR2: LNHDA, SQIVND (reference sequence). This CDR3 comprises 14 residues. Trimming cost V 4 bases and J 3 bases; bases outside gene matches: 5. CDR3 protein: CASSRGQGIYEQYF. CDR3 DNA sequence: TGTGCCAGTAGTAGAGGACAGGGTATCTACGAGCAGTACTTC. Full variable domain (rest looked up from reference TRBV19 and TRBJ2-7): DGGITQSPKYLFRKEGQNVTLSCEQNLNHDAMYWYRQDPGQGLRLIYYSQIVNDFQKGDIAEGYSVSREKKESFPLTVTSAQKNPTAFYLCASSRGQGIYEQYFGPGTRLTVT.

The V and J genes are TRBV25-1 and TRBJ2-5, with D uncertain. The germline V gene has CDR1 MGHDK and CDR2 SYGVNS. CDR3 length: 11 residues. Deletions cut 3 bases from V and 6 bases from J, with 5 bases between. CDR3 DNA sequence: TGTGCCAGCAGTGAGGGGAAGACCCAGTACTTC. Translated: CASSEGKTQYF. Filled out from reference TRBV25-1 and TRBJ2-5, the complete variable domain reads EADIYQTPRYLVIGTGKKITLECSQTMGHDKMYWYQQDPGMELHLIHYSYGVNSTEKGDLSSESTVSRIRTEHFPLTLESARPSHTSQYLCASSEGKTQYFGPGTRLLVL.